The 16 T cell receptor beta chains reported below all come from one sample, sequenced in a study of cytomegalovirus exposure and HLA in healthy donors. Both 60 Vbeta primers and 13 Jbeta primers went into the PCR. TCRdb's table, derived via immunoSEQ multiplex PCR, lists solely in-frame clones and lacks some. This sample carries 90,000 to 130,000 clones, with more than 3% going to the ten biggest clones. Sequenced sample: PBMCs. Every receptor here comes from a man aged 25-45 years in good health and CMV-seronegative.

The CDR3 protein is CASSADRAGYTF. The CDR3 nucleotides read TGTGCCAGCAGCGCGGACAGGGCAGGCTACACCTTC. This sequence joins TRBV2 and TRBJ1-2, with 8 nucleotides matching TRBD1. V lost 6 bases, J lost 8 bases, and 5 bases stayed unmatched. CDR1 and CDR2 from the germline V gene are SNHLY and FYNNEI. The CDR3 is made up of 12 amino acids.

This chain links TRBV5-4 with TRBJ2-5, with a tentative D call TRBD1 (7 bases). V lost 5 bases, J lost 4 bases, and 12 bases lay in between. CDR3 length: 13 amino acids. Germline CDR1 reads SGHNT; CDR2 reads YYREEE (reference sequence). The CDR3 sequence is CASRQGGSETQYF. For the CDR3, the DNA is TGTGCCAGCAGGCAGGGGGGTTCAGAGACCCAGTACTTC. Using reference TRBV5-4 and TRBJ2-5 for the parts outside the CDR3, the full variable domain is ETGVTQSPTHLIKTRGQQVTLRCSSQSGHNTVSWYQQALGQGPQFIFQYYREEENGRGNFPPRFSGLQFPNYSSELNVNALELDDSALYLCASRQGGSETQYFGPGTRLLVL.

The V call is TRBV7-2, the J call TRBJ2-1; no clear D. Germline values: CDR1 SGHTA, CDR2 FQGNSA. V was shortened by 5 bases and J by 0 bases, with 8 bases between the two germline ends. This CDR3 region has 14 residues. The CDR3 DNA is TGTGCCAGCAGCCCCGGTCGCTCCTACAATGAGCAGTTCTTC. Translation: CASSPGRSYNEQFF.

The genes are TRBV6-5 and TRBJ2-1; the D gene is possibly TRBD1 (6 bases). CDR1 MNHEY and CDR2 SVGAGI come from the germline V gene. V lost 5 bases, J lost 10 bases, and 9 bases lay in between. The CDR3 is 11 amino acids. The CDR3 loop reads CASSQGMEQFF. As DNA, the CDR3 is TGTGCCAGCAGTCAGGGGATGGAGCAGTTCTTC.

The rearrangement uses TRBV5-1 and TRBJ2-3; 7 bases match TRBD2. The germline gives CDR1 SGHRS, CDR2 YFSETQ. CDR3 length: 15 residues. Trimming at V came to 4 bases and at J to 2 bases, leaving 7 bases not matched to a gene. The CDR3 reads CASSARLAATDTQYF. The CDR3 DNA is TGCGCCAGCAGCGCTCGACTAGCCGCCACAGATACGCAGTATTTT.

The chain combines TRBV30 with TRBJ1-5, with a weak D call TRBD1 (6 bases). CDR1 is GTSNPN, CDR2 SVGIG, per germline (reference sequence). The CDR3 consists of 11 residues. The germline V and J ends were trimmed by 2 bases and 9 bases, with 8 bases remaining between them. CDR3 amino acids: CAWSRGGPQHF. CDR3 bases: TGTGCCTGGAGTCGAGGGGGGCCCCAGCATTTT.

The chain links TRBV6-6 to TRBJ2-7, with TRBD2 as a possible D gene (6 bases). Germline lookup yields CDR1 MNHNY and CDR2 SVGAGI (reference sequence). V was shortened by 0 bases and J by 5 bases, with 14 bases between the two germline ends. The CDR3 is 15 residues long. The CDR3 DNA sequence: TGTGCCAGCAGTTACTCGAGACTAGAGTACCACGAGCAGTACTTC. Encoded protein: CASSYSRLEYHEQYF.

This sequence joins TRBV6-1 and TRBJ2-1, with 9 bases matching TRBD2. The CDR3 runs 17 residues. The germline CDR1 and CDR2 sequences are MNHNS and SASEGT. The ends lost 1 base at V and 1 base at J; junction bases unmatched: 5. The CDR3 loop reads CASSEGGGAVSYNEQFF. The CDR3 DNA sequence: TGTGCCAGCAGTGAAGGCGGGGGGGCCGTATCCTACAATGAGCAGTTCTTC.

This sequence joins TRBV10-3 and TRBJ2-5; 10 positions agree with TRBD2. V was pared by 7 bases and J by 3 bases, with 2 bases of the junction left unmatched. CDR3 length: 13 amino acids. CDR1 is ENHRY and CDR2 is SYGVKD in the germline V gene. As DNA, the CDR3 is TGTGCCATCAAGCTAGCGGGGGAAGAGACCCAGTACTTC. Translating it yields CAIKLAGEETQYF.

The chain employs TRBV10-1 and TRBJ2-5; D remains ambiguous. Trimming stripped 3 bases from V and 3 bases from J, with 11 bases between. Germline CDR1 WNHNN, CDR2 SYGVQD (reference sequence). The CDR3 spans 14 residues. CDR3 protein: CASSEIGHEETQYF. CDR3 nucleotides: TGCGCCAGCAGTGAAATCGGTCACGAAGAGACCCAGTACTTC.

The V call is TRBV6-6, the J call TRBJ1-1; perhaps TRBD1 as D (5 bases). Per germline, CDR1 MNHNY and CDR2 SVGAGI (reference sequence). V shed 2 bases and J shed 0 bases, with 7 bases lying between them. This CDR3 spans 14 amino acids. CDR3 loop: CASSYRGMNTEAFF. CDR3 nucleotide sequence: TGTGCCAGCAGTTACCGGGGGATGAACACTGAAGCTTTCTTT.

The chain combines TRBV7-2 with TRBJ1-6; D remains ambiguous. The CDR3 covers 12 residues. Trimming removed 7 bases at V and 9 bases at J, with 10 bases between. Germline V gene lookup returns CDR1 SGHTA and CDR2 FQGNSA. As DNA, the CDR3 is TGTGCCAGCAACTCCCCTTCTTCACCCCTCCACTTT. It is translated as CASNSPSSPLHF.

V usage is TRBV10-3 and J usage is TRBJ2-2; 7 positions agree with TRBD1. Germline trimming cut 8 bases from V and 4 bases from J; bases unmatched to any gene: 7. The germline gives CDR1 ENHRY, CDR2 SYGVKD. The CDR3 is 14 amino acids. The CDR3 sequence: CAIREGAGTGELFF. The CDR3 DNA reads as TGTGCCATCCGAGAGGGGGCAGGCACCGGGGAGCTGTTTTTT.

Of note for this clone: One end of the junction varies from germline; a read error may be responsible. The same CDR3 arises from other DNA sequences in this sample as well. The chain is built from TRBV11-2 and TRBJ1-2; 8 positions agree with TRBD1. This CDR3 is 15 amino acids long. Per germline, CDR1 SGHAT and CDR2 FQNNGV. CDR3 sequence reads: CASSLAGTGTYGYTF. CDR3 DNA sequence: TGTGCCAGCAGTTTAGCGGGGACAGGAACCTATGGCTACACCTTC.

The V gene is TRBV18, the J gene TRBJ1-5; possibly TRBD1 for D (5 bases). Trimming pared 3 bases from V and 5 bases from J, leaving 8 bases between. Germline V gene sequence: CDR1 KGHSH, CDR2 LQKENI. This CDR3 region has 13 residues. The CDR3 coding sequence is TGTGCCAGCTCACCGGGAGGGGATCAGCCCCAGCATTTT. The encoded protein is CASSPGGDQPQHF. Using reference TRBV18 and TRBJ1-5 for the parts outside the CDR3, the full variable domain is NAGVMQNPRHLVRRRGQEARLRCSPMKGHSHVYWYRQLPEEGLKFMVYLQKENIIDESGMPKERFSAEFPKEGPSILRIQQVVRGDSAAYFCASSPGGDQPQHFGDGTRLSIL.

The chain couples TRBV6-5 to TRBJ2-7; no clear D. The CDR3 is 15 amino acids. Germline CDR1 MNHEY, CDR2 SVGAGI. V was clipped by 5 bases and J by 0 bases, with 14 bases between them. In DNA form, the CDR3 reads TGTGCCAGCAGTCCCGACACCGGAAGCTCCTACGAGCAGTACTTC. Translated: CASSPDTGSSYEQYF.